A selection of T cell receptor beta chains follows, all from one sample in a study of shared clonotypes between healthy human individuals. The assay was immunoSEQ multiplex PCR, and TCRdb's table has in-frame clones only and misses some. The data contain 2 million to 2.5 million clones, about 95% of them singletons. Sequencing was carried out using naive CD8+ T cells sorted from blood. The receptors here all came from a man in his late teens or twenties in good health. CDR3s include the opening cysteine and the closing phenylalanine or tryptophan. The order of the fields is clone size, V gene, J gene, D gene, CDR3 DNA, CDR3 protein. The D gene is left open where the match is weak. Size values are once, few and many counts, or a class for expanded clones, and some rows have none.

NA,TRBV5-4,TRBJ1-6,TRBD1,TGTGCCAGCAGCTTGGCACAGGGGGCAGGATCACCCCTCCACTTT,CASSLAQGAGSPLHF
NA,TRBV27,TRBJ2-5,NA,TGTGCCAGCAGTTTATTCGGGGAAGCGGAGACCCAGTACTTC,CASSLFGEAETQYF
NA,TRBV10-2,TRBJ2-3,TRBD2,TGCGCCAGCATGCCTAGCGGGGGTTACACAGATACGCAGTATTTT,CASMPSGGYTDTQYF
NA,TRBV19,TRBJ2-7,TRBD1,TGTGCCAGTAGGGGGACAGGGGGCCACGAGCAGTACTTC,CASRGTGGHEQYF
NA,TRBV25-1,TRBJ2-7,TRBD1,TGTGCCAGCAGTGACCTCGGGACAGGGAGAGGTGTCGAGCAGTACTTC,CASSDLGTGRGVEQYF
NA,TRBV4-1,TRBJ2-7,NA,TGCGCCAGCAGCCAGGGTCCGGACCCCGCCTACGAGCAGTACTTC,CASSQGPDPAYEQYF
NA,TRBV13,TRBJ2-5,NA,TGTGCCAGCAGCCCATGGGGCGGCGGGTCCCAAGAGACCCAGTACTTC,CASSPWGGGSQETQYF
NA,TRBV9,TRBJ2-6,TRBD2,TGTGCCAGCAGCCCGACTGCGGGGGCTGGGGCCAACGTCCTGACTTTC,CASSPTAGAGANVLTF
NA,TRBV2,TRBJ2-7,NA,TGTGCCAGCTTTCAAGGTGCATACGAGCAGTACTTC,CASFQGAYEQYF
NA,TRBV9,TRBJ2-7,NA,TGTGCCAGCAGCGGAGGACCGGGGCCTAGCTACGAGCAGTACTTC,CASSGGPGPSYEQYF
NA,TRBV7-9,TRBJ2-7,NA,TGTGCCAGCAGCCTAGGGTCTCAGGACGAGCAGTACTTC,CASSLGSQDEQYF
NA,TRBV7-9,TRBJ2-2,NA,TGTGCCAGCAGCGCTCCAGTGACCACCCTCGGGGAGCTGTTTTTT,CASSAPVTTLGELFF
NA,TRBV6-1,TRBJ2-7,NA,TGTGCCAGCAACAACTACGAGCAGTACTTC,CASNNYEQYF
NA,TRBV23-1,TRBJ2-7,NA,TGCGCCAGCAGTCAAGTGGGCGGGGAGCAGTACTTC,CASSQVGGEQYF
NA,TRBV29-1,TRBJ1-1,TRBD1,TGCAGCGTTGACGGGACAGAGGCGGGCACTGAAGCTTTCTTT,CSVDGTEAGTEAFF
NA,TRBV27,TRBJ2-7,NA,TGTGCCAGCAGTCCCGTCTTGGGTTGGACCTACGAGCAGTACTTC,CASSPVLGWTYEQYF
NA,TRBV10-2,TRBJ2-7,NA,TGCGCCAGCAGTGAGCTGCCCCCGGGGGACTACGAGCAGTACTTC,CASSELPPGDYEQYF
NA,TRBV4-3,TRBJ2-7,NA,TGCGCCAGCAGCCCCGCCTCGGGCGGAACCTACGAGCAGTACTTC,CASSPASGGTYEQYF
NA,TRBV4-3,TRBJ2-5,TRBD2,TGCGCCAGCAGCCAAGTACTAGCGGCCCGGGAGACCCAGTACTTC,CASSQVLAARETQYF
NA,TRBV5-6,TRBJ1-2,TRBD1,TGTGCCAGCAGCTTCACAGGGGGGAATGGCTACACCTTC,CASSFTGGNGYTF
NA,TRBV4-1,TRBJ1-2,TRBD1,TGCGCCAGCAGCCAAGGCGGTCGGACAGGGGAGTCCTACACCTTC,CASSQGGRTGESYTF
once,TRBV27,TRBJ1-2,NA,TGTGCCAGCAGTTTTACCCCCGAGGGGGTTGGCTACACCTTC,CASSFTPEGVGYTF
NA,TRBV7-9,TRBJ2-5,NA,TGTGCCAGCAGCTTAGGTTCCGGGGGAATATTTGGGGCAGAGACCCAGTACTTC,CASSLGSGGIFGAETQYF